Reported below is one T cell receptor (beta chain). The data were taken from a study of patients and donors after allogeneic stem cell transplantation. V shed 0 bases and J shed 6 bases, with 15 bases lying between them. The germline V gene encodes CDR1 LGHNT and CDR2 FRNRAP. The CDR3 extends over 16 amino acids. Each CDR3 protein gets one entry after TCRdb re-called the RT-PCR reads with MiXCR. The sample lists more than 850,000 distinct CDR3 sequences, about 20% seen once, with 5.5% to 6.5% in the top ten. What was sequenced was blood, either unsorted or a sorted T cell fraction (not recorded which). This sequence joins TRBV12-5 and TRBJ2-1, with D possibly matching TRBD2 (5 bases). The sequence was collected from a human donor who was either an allogeneic HSCT recipient or a stem cell or donor lymphocyte infusion donor (not recorded which). It is not recorded whose cells these are; they may come from a transplant donor. CDR3 in DNA: TGTGCTAGTGGTTTGGTTGTAGCGACGACCCCCAATGAGCAGTTCTTC. Amino acids: CASGLVVATTPNEQFF. The whole variable domain, filled in from reference TRBV12-5 and TRBJ2-1, reads DARVTQTPRHKVTEMGQEVTMRCQPILGHNTVFWYRQTMMQGLELLAYFRNRAPLDDSGMPKDRFSAEMPDATLATLKIQPSEPRDSAVYFCASGLVVATTPNEQFFGPGTRLTVL.